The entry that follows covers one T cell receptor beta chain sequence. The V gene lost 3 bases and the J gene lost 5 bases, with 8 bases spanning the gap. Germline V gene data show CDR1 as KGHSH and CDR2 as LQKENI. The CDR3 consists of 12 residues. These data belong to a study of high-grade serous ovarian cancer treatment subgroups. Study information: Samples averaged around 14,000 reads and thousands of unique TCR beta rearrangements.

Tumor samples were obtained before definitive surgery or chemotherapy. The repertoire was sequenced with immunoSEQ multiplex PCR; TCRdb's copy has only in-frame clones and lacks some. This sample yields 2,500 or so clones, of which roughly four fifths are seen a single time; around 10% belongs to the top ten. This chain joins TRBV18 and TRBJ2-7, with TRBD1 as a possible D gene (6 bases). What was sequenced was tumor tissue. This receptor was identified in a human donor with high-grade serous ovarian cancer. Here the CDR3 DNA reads TGTGCCAGCTCACCTCAGGGGAACGAGCAGTACTTC. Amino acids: CASSPQGNEQYF.